This T cell receptor (beta chain) originates from a study of T cell repertoires in cytomegalovirus infection. TCRdb ran MiXCR on the reads and lists one entry per CDR3 protein. The sample lists 700,000 to 850,000 distinct CDR3 sequences; over 25% were seen once. In regard to this clonotype: No antigen is known for it.

This sample comprised cultured CD8+ T cells from PBMCs, obtained from culture after CMV antigen stimulation. This clonotype originated in a human donor in good health (CMV status not recorded). Some clones in this sample may be carry-over from other donors' samples.

CDR3 amino acids: CASSLKRGEAFF. CDR3 nucleotides: TGTGCCAGCAGCTTAAAGCGGGGCGAAGCTTTCTTT. J is TRBJ1-1 and V is TRBV7-4, with D perhaps matching TRBD1 (5 bases). The ends were cut back, 2 bases at V and 8 bases at J, with 9 bases in the middle. The CDR3 length is 12 residues. Germline assignment: CDR1 SGHVT and CDR2 SQSDAQ.